The source of this T cell receptor (beta chain) is a study of early stage breast cancer tumors (TCRdb year 2017). Looking at the study overall: Of the 15 to 20 invasive breast tumors, about a dozen were found to be estrogen receptor-positive, progesterone receptor-positive and HER2-negative. A total of over 2 million templates, representing approximately 1,100,000 unique clonotypes, were detected across all samples. About 65% of the 12 ER+/PR+/HER2- tumors were invasive ductal carcinomas, while the other four were invasive lobular carcinomas. On average, each sample had 9 to 10-fold read coverage.

On this clone itself: Its antigen has not been determined. No much larger clone exists at a distance of one base, and base qualities are not known.

The investigation overall reported the following: Analysis by tumor subtype was prevented by the small cohort size. Enriched TCRB sequences shared across patients were found to be mostly commonly generated sequences that were unlikely to play an important role in the tumor microenvironment. Chain pairing and functional markers such as CD4, CD8 and FOXP3 were not captured by bulk genomic DNA sequencing of unsorted cells. Repertoires from blood and normal breast were more alike than repertoires from blood and tumor, and in about 85% of the 16 patients, comparing each tissue with blood separated tumor from normal. Compared with adjacent normal breast tissue, tumors had roughly 2.5-fold higher T cell density and higher clonality.

CDR1 is given as SGHTA and CDR2 as FQGNSA, both from the germline V gene. Its CDR3 holds 19 amino acids, cysteine through phenylalanine. Solely the CDR3 DNA is kept, with 57 bases framed from the first base. Relative to germline, V is 5 bases shorter and J is 0 bases shorter, with 23 bases between their ends. Each sample was amplified as two independent genomic DNA replicates: roughly 0.5 ug for blood and about 1.4 ug for tumor or normal breast. TCRB sequencing of genomic DNA was carried out with the ImmunoSeq Intro kit according to the manufacturer's instructions. The multiplex PCR ran for 30 to 35 cycles using proprietary primers and spike-in control sequences for absolute quantification. Single-end 150-bp reads were used to sequence an 87-bp fragment covering the CDR3 and the flanking V and J genes. Seven samples, with two replicates for each sample, were multiplexed per lane of an Illumina MiSeq using version 3.0 chemistry. On the study's bioinformatics: The vendor's proprietary pipeline processed the raw data and merged both replicates into a single result for each sample. A clonotype was defined as productive rearrangements that share the same V-gene family, CDR3 amino acid sequence and J-gene segment. Clonality was computed as 1 minus the normalized Shannon entropy (Pielou evenness) of TCRB abundances. T cell density was estimated as total templates divided by the number of input cells, with the number of input cells inferred from the DNA input amount. Total repertoire diversity and clonality were estimated with Recon using default parameters. Tumor-enriched clonotypes were defined as having over 0.1% abundance in tumor and at least 32-fold higher abundance than in normal breast. As stored in TCRdb, this immuneACCESS dataset retains in-frame rearrangements with V and J assigned. A fraction of the clones does not appear; measured against another copy, unresolved V genes explain less than half of the discrepancy, and the remainder lacks a known reason. V and J calls and clone size are given by that table; D and trimming were obtained from the DNA. The sample table records around 71,000 clones; 65% to 80% of these occur just once. The ten largest account for approximately 3.7% of the sample.

The study profiled bulk TCR beta-chain repertoires in matched peripheral blood, tumor and adjacent normal breast tissue taken from fewer than 20 patients with early-stage breast cancer. Before surgery, about 4.5-10 mL of whole blood was collected into EDTA tubes and then processed within 2 hours. Peripheral blood mononuclear cells were isolated by Ficoll-Paque centrifugation in SepMate-50 tubes. PBMCs were cryopreserved in aliquots of roughly 1.9 to 4 million cells in around 90% FBS with around 10% DMSO and kept in liquid nitrogen. The Qiagen AllPrep DNA/RNA Mini kit was used for genomic DNA extraction.

The chain employs TRBV7-2 and TRBJ2-1; D gene: possibly TRBD2, on 8 matching bases. This clonotype was sampled from a person between 60 and 70 years old with breast cancer. Sequenced: blood. The sequenced DNA is TGTGCCAGCAGCCCGTACGGGAGGGGGCGCTTGGTCTCCTACAATGAGCAGTTCTTC. Translated, this is CASSPYGRGRLVSYNEQFF.